The 9 T cell receptor beta chains listed next were all sequenced from one sample in a study of blood T cell repertoires in COVID-19. Method: immunoSEQ multiplex PCR; TCRdb's copy keeps in-frame clones and lacks some. This repertoire shows about 100,000 clones, roughly 80% found once; its top ten account for around a third. The sequenced material came from peripheral blood. The receptor set was obtained from a man between 65 and 79 years old with active or convalescent COVID-19.

V usage is TRBV5-6 and J usage is TRBJ1-1; no definite D call. CDR3 size: 13 residues. The germline CDR1 and CDR2 sequences are SGHDT and YYEEEE. Between the trimmed V and J ends, which lost 0 bases and 5 bases, there was a span of 8 bases. The CDR3 reads CASSLGGPTEAFF. The DNA for the CDR3 is TGTGCCAGCAGCTTGGGAGGGCCGACTGAAGCTTTCTTT.

V gene TRBV28 combines with J gene TRBJ2-1, with D maybe TRBD2 (6 bases). The CDR3 consists of 15 residues. The V gene lost 2 bases and the J gene lost 7 bases, with 15 bases spanning the gap. CDR1 MDHEN and CDR2 SYDVKM come from the germline V gene. CDR3: CASSLDRGILNEQFF. In DNA form, the CDR3 reads TGTGCCAGCAGTTTAGACCGCGGGATACTTAATGAGCAGTTCTTC.

This clone was seen just once. This sequence joins TRBV5-1 and TRBJ2-3; a weak D match, TRBD2 (5 bases). This CDR3 is 14 amino acids long. Germline V gene lookup returns CDR1 SGHRS and CDR2 YFSETQ. Between the trimmed V and J ends, which lost 4 bases and 4 bases, there was a span of 13 bases. Here the CDR3 DNA reads TGCGCCAGCAGCCGTTCCCGGGAAGCAGATACGCAGTATTTT. Its translation is CASSRSREADTQYF.

This chain connects TRBV6-2 or TRBV6-3 to TRBJ1-6; 7 nucleotides match TRBD1. Germline CDR1 is MNHEY and CDR2 is SVGEGT. Trimming at V came to 0 bases and at J to 6 bases, leaving 5 bases not matched to a gene. This CDR3 has 16 residues. CDR3 bases: TGTGCCAGCAGTTACTCTTTCGGGACAGCTAATTCACCCCTCCACTTT. Its translation is CASSYSFGTANSPLHF.

The count of this clone is one. The J gene is TRBJ1-1, the V gene TRBV19; D unclear. Germline V gene sequence: CDR1 LNHDA, CDR2 SQIVND (reference sequence). The length of the CDR3 is 12 residues. V lost 6 bases and J 5 bases, leaving 10 bases between the germline ends. CDR3 loop: CASSLRMTEAFF. Written as DNA, the CDR3 is TGTGCCAGTAGCCTACGCATGACTGAAGCTTTCTTT.

The rearrangement uses TRBV9 and TRBJ1-3; the match to TRBD1 covers 11 bases. Losses at the gene ends were 3 bases for V and 4 bases for J; bases not matched to a gene: 12. Germline lookup yields CDR1 SGDLS and CDR2 YYNGEE. The CDR3 spans 18 residues. The CDR3 DNA is TGTGCCAGCAGCGATGCCCCAGGACAGGGGGCAAGGGGAAACACCATATATTTT. Its translation is CASSDAPGQGARGNTIYF.

This clone has a single count. The chain joins TRBV19 to TRBJ2-2, with D perhaps matching TRBD2 (7 bases). The V and J ends lost 5 bases and 1 base respectively, with 17 bases between them. Germline CDR1 LNHDA, CDR2 SQIVND (reference sequence). The CDR3 extends over 17 amino acids. The CDR3 loop reads CASSVRAGAGNTGELFF. The CDR3 nucleotides read TGTGCCAGTAGTGTACGTGCGGGGGCGGGGAACACCGGGGAGCTGTTTTTT.

J is TRBJ2-5 and V is TRBV11-1; tentative D call: TRBD1 (5 bases). Germline V gene data show CDR1 as SGHAT and CDR2 as FQDESV (reference sequence). This CDR3 spans 12 amino acids. The V gene lost 5 bases and the J gene lost 4 bases, with 8 bases spanning the gap. CDR3 in amino acids: CASSPGPETQYF. The DNA for the CDR3 is TGTGCCAGCAGCCCAGGGCCAGAGACCCAGTACTTC.

The chain links TRBV20-1 to TRBJ2-5, with no clear D. The CDR3 length is 12 residues. CDR1 DFQATT and CDR2 SNEGSKA come from the germline V gene (reference sequence). V gave up 3 bases and J gave up 4 bases, with 9 bases separating them. CDR3 bases: TGCAGTGCTAGTGAGGTGGCAGAGACCCAGTACTTC. Protein: CSASEVAETQYF.